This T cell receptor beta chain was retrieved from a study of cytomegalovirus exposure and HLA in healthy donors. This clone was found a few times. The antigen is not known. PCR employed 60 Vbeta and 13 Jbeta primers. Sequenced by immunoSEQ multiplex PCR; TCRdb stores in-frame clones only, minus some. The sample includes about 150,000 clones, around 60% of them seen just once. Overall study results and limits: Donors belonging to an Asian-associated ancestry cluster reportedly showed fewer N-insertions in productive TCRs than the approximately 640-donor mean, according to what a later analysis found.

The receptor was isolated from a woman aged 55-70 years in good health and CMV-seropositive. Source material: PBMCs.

The CDR3 DNA reads as TGTGCCAGCAGCGTCGGACTGGCTGCTCGCACAGATACGCAGTATTTT. The encoded protein is CASSVGLAARTDTQYF. The V call is TRBV9, the J call TRBJ2-3; D is perhaps TRBD2 (5 bases). This CDR3 is built from 16 residues. Germline V CDR1 and CDR2: SGDLS, YYNGEE. The V and J ends lost 2 bases and 1 base respectively, with 14 bases between them.